These 7 T cell receptor beta chains originate from one sample sequenced in a study of shared T cell receptors in the human thymus. Data came from immunoSEQ multiplex PCR; TCRdb stores just in-frame clones and leaves some out. The sample has hundreds of thousands of clones; 95% are singletons. Sequenced material: thymocytes. These receptors all come from a human donor.

The rearrangement uses TRBV6-4 and TRBJ2-5; D is uncertain. V lost 2 bases and J lost 2, with 15 bases in between. The CDR3 runs to 16 residues. In germline, CDR1 is MRHNA, CDR2 SNTAGT. CDR3 protein: CASSDRRGGRQETQYF. For the CDR3, the DNA is TGTGCCAGCAGTGACCGCCGTGGTGGGCGACAAGAGACCCAGTACTTC.

The chain employs TRBV2 and TRBJ2-1; 12 bases are shared with TRBD2. Germline CDR1 SNHLY, CDR2 FYNNEI. J gave up 7 bases and V 6 bases, and 7 bases lay outside the gene matches. The CDR3 is made up of 15 amino acids. The DNA of the CDR3 is TGTGCCAGCAGAGAGACTAGCGGGAGTAAAAATGAGCAGTTCTTC. Protein sequence: CASRETSGSKNEQFF.

The chain recombines TRBV7-2 with TRBJ1-6; a weak D match, TRBD1 (5 bases). Germline loops: CDR1 SGHTA, CDR2 FQGNSA. The V end was cut by 5 bases, the J end by 10 bases, with 15 bases between. The CDR3 covers 14 residues. The CDR3 loop is CASSATASPSPLHF. In DNA form, the CDR3 reads TGTGCCAGCAGCGCGACAGCATCCCCATCACCCCTCCACTTT.

This chain joins TRBV28 and TRBJ2-2; 7 nucleotides agree with TRBD2. In germline, CDR1 is MDHEN, CDR2 SYDVKM. The CDR3 contains 15 residues. V lost 2 bases to trimming and J lost 6 bases; unmatched junction nucleotides: 6. As DNA, the CDR3 is TGTGCCAGCAGTTTAGGTCCCCGGGGGGCCGGGGAGCTGTTTTTT. Residues: CASSLGPRGAGELFF.

This clone was seen a single time. The CDR3 spells CARDSESSGNTIYF. The CDR3, as DNA: TGTGCCCGGGACAGCGAGAGCTCTGGAAACACCATATATTTT. The rearrangement links TRBV30 to TRBJ1-3, with 7 bases matching TRBD1. Germline lookup yields CDR1 GTSNPN and CDR2 SVGIG (reference sequence). The CDR3 runs 14 residues. The V segment lost 8 bases and the J segment 0 bases; nucleotides outside the gene matches: 7.

In the case of this clone: An end of the junction does not agree with germline; a read error may underlie this. This sequence joins TRBV11-1 and TRBJ2-2; TRBD1 is a possible D gene (6 bases). Germline-derived CDR1 and CDR2 are SGHAT and FQDESV (reference sequence). The CDR3 extends over 18 amino acids. The CDR3 loop is CASRLVVTGGVDTGELFF. The CDR3 bases are TGTGCCAGCAGATTAGTGGTGACAGGTGGCGTCGACACCGGGGAGCTGTTTTTT. Based on the CDR3 plus reference TRBV11-1 and TRBJ2-2, the full variable domain is EAEVAQSPRYKITEKSQAVAFWCDPISGHATLYWYRQILGQGPELLVQFQDESVVDDSQLPKDRFSAERLKGVDSTLKIQPAELGDSAMYLCASRLVVTGGVDTGELFFGEGSRLTVL.

The gene calls are TRBV9 and TRBJ2-4; D is perhaps TRBD2 (6 bases). Looked up from germline, CDR1 is SGDLS and CDR2 is YYNGEE. This CDR3 has 15 amino acids. V lost 0 bases, J lost 8 bases, and 15 bases lay in between. The CDR3 nucleotides are TGTGCCAGCAGCGTAGTTGGAGGGAGTCAGGACATTCAGTACTTC. Its translation: CASSVVGGSQDIQYF.